One sample yielded the 23 T cell receptor beta chains listed below, sequenced in a study of shared clonotypes between healthy human individuals. CD45RO-negative, CCR7-positively selected cells formed the naive CD8 fraction, excluding terminally differentiated effector memory CD45RA+ cells. The assay was immunoSEQ multiplex PCR, and TCRdb's table has in-frame clones only and misses some. The table records 550,000 to 750,000 clones, less than 97% of them present only once. Sequencing was carried out using naive CD8+ T cells sorted from blood. The receptors originated from a woman in her 30s in good health.

This clone was detected once. The chain carries TRBV9 and TRBJ2-1, with D unclear. The germline V and J ends were trimmed by 0 bases and 0 bases, with 4 bases remaining between them. CDR3 length: 14 amino acids. CDR1 and CDR2 from the germline V gene are SGDLS and YYNGEE. CDR3 sequence reads: CASSVDSSYNEQFF. In nucleotides, the CDR3 is TGTGCCAGCAGCGTAGACTCCTCCTACAATGAGCAGTTCTTC.

The genes are TRBV7-9 and TRBJ2-7; 8 bases match TRBD2. Trimming at V came to 1 base and at J to 1 base, leaving 3 bases not matched to a gene. CDR1 is SEHNR and CDR2 is FQNEAQ in the germline V gene (reference sequence). The CDR3 consists of 15 residues. CDR3 loop: CASSLGTSSSYEQYF. The CDR3 nucleotides are TGTGCCAGCAGCTTAGGGACTAGCTCATCCTACGAGCAGTACTTC.

This clone appeared a single time. The J gene is TRBJ2-1, the V gene TRBV7-9; no reliable D call. This CDR3 is 13 amino acids long. Trimming took 1 base from V and 4 from J, leaving 5 bases between them. Per the germline V gene, CDR1 is SEHNR and CDR2 is FQNEAQ (reference sequence). CDR3 nucleotides: TGTGCCAGCAGCTTAGACGTTTACAATGAGCAGTTCTTC. Translating gives CASSLDVYNEQFF. The complete variable domain, with remaining parts taken from reference TRBV7-9 and TRBJ2-1, reads DTGVSQNPRHKITKRGQNVTFRCDPISEHNRLYWYRQTLGQGPEFLTYFQNEAQLEKSRLLSDRFSAERPKGSFSTLEIQRTEQGDSAMYLCASSLDVYNEQFFGPGTRLTVL.

The chain employs TRBV11-1 and TRBJ2-7; D is unresolved. Per the germline V gene, CDR1 is SGHAT and CDR2 is FQDESV (reference sequence). The germline V and J ends were trimmed by 4 bases and 3 bases, with 4 bases remaining between them. This CDR3 contains 11 residues. The CDR3 DNA reads as TGTGCCAGCAGCTCGCTCTACGAGCAGTACTTC. This gives the protein CASSSLYEQYF.

The chain uses TRBV15 and TRBJ2-5, with no clear D. The V and J ends lost 2 bases and 1 base respectively, with 8 bases between them. Germline V gives CDR1 LNHNV, CDR2 YYDKDF (reference sequence). The CDR3 extends over 14 amino acids. The DNA for the CDR3 is TGTGCCACCAGCAGAAGGGCAGCCCAAGAGACCCAGTACTTC. Encoded protein: CATSRRAAQETQYF.

The genes are TRBV30 and TRBJ2-3; D might be TRBD1 (5 bases). The CDR3 has 14 amino acids. The germline V gene has CDR1 GTSNPN and CDR2 SVGIG (reference sequence). V was trimmed by 2 bases and J by 1 base, leaving 10 bases between them. Written as DNA, the CDR3 is TGTGCCTGGAGTCAAGGACAAGGCACAGATACGCAGTATTTT. It is translated as CAWSQGQGTDTQYF.

This clone was counted once. This rearrangement joins TRBV27 to TRBJ1-2; a weak D match, TRBD1 (5 bases). The CDR3 is made up of 14 amino acids. Trimming removed 4 bases from V and 7 bases from J, with 16 bases in between. CDR1 and CDR2 from the germline V gene are MNHEY and SMNVEV (reference sequence). This CDR3 is CASSYGGGKSGYTF. CDR3 DNA: TGTGCCAGCAGTTACGGTGGGGGGAAGAGTGGCTACACCTTC.

This rearrangement joins TRBV6-5 to TRBJ2-7; 10 bases are shared with TRBD2. V dropped 6 bases and J dropped 2; count of bases not matched to a gene: 4. CDR3 length equals 14 residues. Germline CDR1 and CDR2: MNHEY and SVGAGI. The CDR3 loop is CASSGLADAYEQYF. DNA for the CDR3: TGTGCCAGCAGCGGACTAGCGGACGCCTACGAGCAGTACTTC.

Concerning this clone itself: Other DNA sequences in this specimen translate into the identical CDR3. The gene calls are TRBV28 and TRBJ2-7, with 9 bases fitting TRBD2. Looked up from germline, CDR1 is MDHEN and CDR2 is SYDVKM. V shed 2 bases, J shed 4 bases, and the junction held 0 bases outside the gene matches. The CDR3 length is 13 residues. The CDR3 protein is CASSLAGGYEQYF. CDR3 sequence (DNA): TGTGCCAGCAGTTTAGCGGGAGGGTACGAGCAGTACTTC.

On this clone itself: This CDR3 is also generated by other DNA sequences in the sample. This chain joins TRBV15 and TRBJ1-1, with a tentative D call TRBD1 (5 bases). The CDR3 is 14 amino acids. Trimming cost V 1 base and J 3 bases, with 9 bases left between them. Germline CDR1 and CDR2: LNHNV and YYDKDF (reference sequence). The CDR3 nucleotides are TGTGCCACCAGCAGAGGGGGGGAGGACACTGAAGCTTTCTTT. Translated, it gives CATSRGGEDTEAFF.

The chain is built from TRBV27 and TRBJ2-5; 11 bases line up with TRBD2. The CDR3 is made up of 16 amino acids. V gave up 4 bases and J gave up 2 bases; unmatched junction bases: 6. Germline CDR1 MNHEY, CDR2 SMNVEV (reference sequence). In DNA form, the CDR3 reads TGTGCCAGCAGTTCCAGACTAGCGGGACTACAAGAGACCCAGTACTTC. Translated, it gives CASSSRLAGLQETQYF.

This chain connects TRBV28 to TRBJ2-7; unclear D gene. The length of the CDR3 is 14 residues. V shed 6 bases and J shed 4 bases, with 16 bases lying between them. Germline lookup yields CDR1 MDHEN and CDR2 SYDVKM. The CDR3 is CASRLTSIRYEQYF. The CDR3 DNA follows: TGTGCCAGCAGGTTGACATCGATCAGATACGAGCAGTACTTC.

This sequence joins TRBV5-1 and TRBJ2-7, with 8 positions matching TRBD2. The CDR3 is 16 residues long. V gave up 0 bases and J gave up 5 bases; unmatched junction bases: 10. Per the germline V gene, CDR1 is SGHRS and CDR2 is YFSETQ. CDR3 amino acids: CASSLGPGGAGNEQYF. The CDR3, as DNA: TGCGCCAGCAGCTTGGGCCCCGGGGGGGCTGGGAACGAGCAGTACTTC.

The genes are TRBV29-1 and TRBJ2-7, with unresolved D. CDR1 and CDR2 from the germline V gene are SQVTM and ANQGSEA. Trimming left V 4 bases short and J 9 bases short, with 13 bases between. This CDR3 has 11 residues. CDR3 nucleotide sequence: TGCAGCGTTGGGGCGGAATCGGGGCAGTACTTC. Translating gives CSVGAESGQYF.

The chain carries TRBV28 and TRBJ1-2; the D gene is possibly TRBD1 (6 bases). The CDR3 runs to 13 residues. The ends were cut back, 3 bases at V and 5 bases at J, with 10 bases in the middle. Germline V gene lookup returns CDR1 MDHEN and CDR2 SYDVKM. For the CDR3, the DNA is TGTGCCAGCAGTTTCCGGACAGCGTATGGCTACACCTTC. Its protein product is CASSFRTAYGYTF.

This clone was detected only a few times. This sequence joins TRBV19 and TRBJ1-2; TRBD1 is a possible D gene (5 bases). The V gene's germline CDR1 is LNHDA and CDR2 SQIVND (reference sequence). V lost 1 base, J lost 4 bases, and 10 bases lay in between. The CDR3 sequence is 14 residues long. The CDR3: CASSIAQGSYGYTF. The CDR3 DNA reads TGTGCCAGTAGTATAGCCCAGGGCAGCTATGGCTACACCTTC.

This clone was counted only a few times. This same CDR3 is encoded by further DNA sequences in the sample. This chain connects TRBV19 to TRBJ2-7, with 11 bases lining up with TRBD1. J was trimmed by 0 bases and V by 6 bases; bases with no gene match: 4. Germline V gene lookup returns CDR1 LNHDA and CDR2 SQIVND (reference sequence). The CDR3 sequence is 15 residues long. The CDR3 DNA follows: TGTGCCAGTAGCCCCGGACAGGGGGCCTCCTACGAGCAGTACTTC. Encoded protein: CASSPGQGASYEQYF.

The chain links TRBV29-1 to TRBJ2-1, with TRBD2 matching 12 bases. The CDR3 loop spans 14 amino acids. Germline CDR1 SQVTM, CDR2 ANQGSEA. The V gene end was trimmed by 7 bases and the J gene end by 3 bases; junction bases not matched to a gene: 4. The CDR3 DNA is TGCAGCGGGCTAGCGGGAGGGAGCTACAATGAGCAGTTCTTC. Amino acid sequence: CSGLAGGSYNEQFF.

The chain recombines TRBV12-5 with TRBJ2-5; 9 bases map to TRBD1. The germline V gene has CDR1 LGHNT and CDR2 FRNRAP. The CDR3 runs to 14 residues. Germline trimming cut 4 bases from V and 5 bases from J; bases unmatched to any gene: 5. CDR3 DNA: TGTGCTAGTGGTTCAGACGACAGGGGGGAGACCCAGTACTTC. It encodes CASGSDDRGETQYF.

The chain carries TRBV6-1 and TRBJ2-5, with 7 bases lining up with TRBD1. There are 18 residues in the CDR3. Germline CDR1 and CDR2: MNHNS and SASEGT. Germline trimming cut 2 bases from V and 2 bases from J; bases unmatched to any gene: 14. CDR3 amino acids: CASSEMFGGRGFQETQYF. Written as DNA, the CDR3 is TGTGCCAGCAGTGAAATGTTTGGAGGCAGGGGGTTTCAAGAGACCCAGTACTTC.

A single count supports this clone. The chain links TRBV11-2 to TRBJ1-1; the D is unclear. Between the trimmed V and J ends, which lost 0 bases and 4 bases, there was a span of 3 bases. This CDR3 spans 12 amino acids. CDR1 is SGHAT and CDR2 is FQNNGV in the germline V gene. The CDR3 protein is CASSLDGTEAFF. The CDR3, as DNA: TGTGCCAGCAGCTTAGATGGCACTGAAGCTTTCTTT.

This chain links TRBV5-6 with TRBJ1-1, with D tentatively TRBD1 (5 bases). Per germline, CDR1 SGHDT and CDR2 YYEEEE. The V and J ends lost 0 bases and 3 bases respectively, with 21 bases between them. The CDR3 contains 18 residues. CDR3 protein: CASSLAPGWGSDDTEAFF. The CDR3 DNA sequence: TGTGCCAGCAGCTTGGCCCCAGGGTGGGGGTCCGACGACACTGAAGCTTTCTTT.

This sequence joins TRBV10-3 and TRBJ2-3, with TRBD1 matching over 10 bases. Unmatched junction bases numbered 8, after V lost 7 bases and J lost 1 base. CDR3 length equals 16 residues. In germline, CDR1 is ENHRY, CDR2 SYGVKD. CDR3 sequence: CAITRGGTGGTDTQYF. CDR3 nucleotides: TGTGCCATCACCCGAGGGGGGACAGGGGGCACAGATACGCAGTATTTT.